A single T cell receptor beta chain is shown here with its context. The target antigen is unknown. These data come from a study of cytomegalovirus exposure and HLA in healthy donors. This CDR3 has 16 amino acids. J was trimmed by 5 bases and V by 1 base; bases with no gene match: 5. Germline V gives CDR1 SGHRS, CDR2 YFSETQ. The PCR made use of 60 Vbeta and 13 Jbeta primers. Libraries were prepared by immunoSEQ multiplex PCR; TCRdb keeps only in-frame clonotypes and omits some of them. The sample holds hundreds of thousands of clones; 70% to 90% are singletons and the top ten take roughly 2.1%. Nominally healthy donors were sampled, though unrecorded immune exposures were likely. Study outcomes and limitations: Among the CMV-associated chains, three were confirmed in vitro as specific for CMV antigens. For presence/absence analyses, sequencing depth was assumed to be roughly uniform across donors. Earlier analysis found most TCR beta V segments productive about 87% or about 30% of the time.

The TCR was taken from a woman younger than 30 in good health and CMV-seronegative. V and J are TRBV5-1 and TRBJ2-2; 10 bases align to TRBD2. The sequencing sample was made of PBMCs. The CDR3 spells CASSLTSGEPTGELFF. The DNA of the CDR3 is TGCGCCAGCAGCTTGACTAGCGGGGAGCCGACCGGGGAGCTGTTTTTT.